These 8 T cell receptor beta chains came from one sample sequenced in a study of lymphopenia after photon versus proton radiotherapy. The table came from immunoSEQ multiplex PCR; TCRdb's copy has only in-frame clones and leaves some out. The table lists around 64,000 clones, roughly 90% of them singletons. The sequences come from peripheral blood, collected from a patient treated with proton-based radiotherapy. The receptors shown here come from a man older than 75 with esophageal cancer.

This clone was observed once. This chain joins TRBV5-5 and TRBJ1-3, with D possibly being TRBD1 (5 bases). V was cut by 4 bases and J by 1 base, with 9 bases left in between. Germline lookup yields CDR1 SGHKS and CDR2 YYEKEE (reference sequence). This CDR3 contains 14 residues. CDR3 nucleotide sequence: TGTGCCAGCAGCCGCGGGGCTTCTGGAAACACCATATATTTT. Its translation is CASSRGASGNTIYF.

This clone was detected only once. The V gene is TRBV11-2, the J gene TRBJ2-7; possibly TRBD1 for D (6 bases). Germline loops: CDR1 SGHAT, CDR2 FQNNGV. V was shortened by 0 bases and J by 3 bases, with 15 bases between the two germline ends. The CDR3 covers 16 residues. The CDR3 DNA is TGTGCCAGCAGCTTAGATGGAGCAGGGGACGACTACGAGCAGTACTTC. Residues: CASSLDGAGDDYEQYF.

This clone appeared once. The genes are TRBV30 and TRBJ2-1; weak D call: TRBD1 (6 bases). This CDR3 comprises 13 residues. V was pared by 4 bases and J by 4 bases, with 11 bases between. Germline values: CDR1 GTSNPN, CDR2 SVGIG (reference sequence). The CDR3 loop reads CAWMGAGYNEQFF. The CDR3 bases are TGTGCCTGGATGGGGGCCGGGTACAATGAGCAGTTCTTC. Full variable domain (rest looked up from reference TRBV30 and TRBJ2-1): SQTIHQWPATLVQPVGSPLSLECTVEGTSNPNLYWYRQAAGRGLQLLFYSVGIGQISSEVPQNLSASRPQDRQFILSSKKLLLSDSGFYLCAWMGAGYNEQFFGPGTRLTVL.

The sample holds one count of this clone. The chain carries TRBV18 and TRBJ2-1, with 7 bases aligning to TRBD1. Losses at the gene ends were 4 bases for V and 5 bases for J; bases not matched to a gene: 8. Germline V gives CDR1 KGHSH, CDR2 LQKENI. The length of the CDR3 is 15 residues. This CDR3 reads CASSRQTGYDNEQFF. CDR3 DNA: TGTGCCAGCTCACGGCAGACAGGGTACGACAATGAGCAGTTCTTC. The whole variable domain, filled in from reference TRBV18 and TRBJ2-1, reads NAGVMQNPRHLVRRRGQEARLRCSPMKGHSHVYWYRQLPEEGLKFMVYLQKENIIDESGMPKERFSAEFPKEGPSILRIQQVVRGDSAAYFCASSRQTGYDNEQFFGPGTRLTVL.

The chain is built from TRBV19 and TRBJ2-1, with D perhaps matching TRBD2 (7 bases). Germline V gene sequence: CDR1 LNHDA, CDR2 SQIVND (reference sequence). The CDR3 contains 14 residues. V lost 10 bases and J 9 bases, leaving 22 bases between the germline ends. CDR3 DNA: TGTGCCACCTCACTCGGGGGGCTTCTATCTGAGCAGTTCTTC. Translated, it gives CATSLGGLLSEQFF.

This clone occurred a few times. The chain combines TRBV6-6 with TRBJ2-1; D unclear. This CDR3 is 14 amino acids long. Trimming pared 5 bases from V and 0 bases from J, leaving 8 bases between. Looked up from germline, CDR1 is MNHNY and CDR2 is SVGAGI (reference sequence). CDR3 amino acids: CASSAGLSYNEQFF. DNA for the CDR3: TGTGCCAGCAGTGCCGGGCTCTCCTACAATGAGCAGTTCTTC.

J is TRBJ1-1 and V is TRBV5-6, with 9 positions matching TRBD1. The CDR3 runs 16 residues. Trimming cost V 3 bases and J 0 bases; bases outside gene matches: 6. Germline V gives CDR1 SGHDT, CDR2 YYEEEE. The CDR3 loop is CASSSGTGFMNTEAFF. In nucleotides, the CDR3 is TGTGCCAGCAGCTCCGGGACAGGGTTCATGAACACTGAAGCTTTCTTT. The variable domain in full, with the rest retrieved from reference TRBV5-6 and TRBJ1-1, is DAGVTQSPTHLIKTRGQQVTLRCSPKSGHDTVSWYQQALGQGPQFIFQYYEEEERQRGNFPDRFSGHQFPNYSSELNVNALLLGDSALYLCASSSGTGFMNTEAFFGQGTRLTVV.

The chain combines TRBV10-3 with TRBJ2-7; maybe TRBD1 (6 bases). The germline CDR1 and CDR2 sequences are ENHRY and SYGVKD. Trimming left V 6 bases short and J 4 bases short, with 19 bases between. The CDR3 has 15 residues. The CDR3 region has the DNA TGTGCCATCAGGCAGATCGGGACATCCATTTACGAGCAGTACTTC. It is translated as CAIRQIGTSIYEQYF.